A selection of T cell receptor beta chains follows, all from one sample in a study of cytomegalovirus exposure and HLA in healthy donors. Sequencing used immunoSEQ multiplex PCR; TCRdb keeps in-frame clones, though not all of them. The sample holds 150,000 to 190,000 clones, approximately 79% seen once. The material sequenced was PBMCs. Every receptor here comes from a woman between 50 and 59 years old in good health and CMV-seropositive. Both conserved end residues are part of each CDR3. Fields, in order: D gene, clone size, J gene, V gene, CDR3 protein, CDR3 DNA. D genes are given only for firm matches. Clone size appears in some rows only: once, few, many, or a class for an expanded clone.

D gene: NA; clone size: NA; J gene: TRBJ2-7; V gene: TRBV19; CDR3 protein: CASSIDRDWLYEQYF; CDR3 DNA: TGTGCCAGTAGTATAGATCGAGACTGGCTCTACGAGCAGTACTTC
D gene: TRBD1; clone size: NA; J gene: TRBJ2-7; V gene: TRBV7-9; CDR3 protein: CASSSAPGQESEQYF; CDR3 DNA: TGTGCCAGCAGCTCGGCCCCGGGACAGGAAAGCGAGCAGTACTTC
D gene: TRBD1; clone size: NA; J gene: TRBJ1-2; V gene: TRBV19; CDR3 protein: CASSTKGTGNYGYTF; CDR3 DNA: TGTGCCAGTAGTACGAAAGGGACAGGGAACTATGGCTACACCTTC
D gene: TRBD1; clone size: NA; J gene: TRBJ1-6; V gene: TRBV9; CDR3 protein: CASSSDRGSPLHF; CDR3 DNA: TGTGCCAGCAGCAGTGACAGGGGCTCACCCCTCCACTTT
D gene: NA; clone size: NA; J gene: TRBJ1-5; V gene: TRBV6-5; CDR3 protein: CASGGAGVGNQPQHF; CDR3 DNA: TGTGCCAGCGGGGGGGCCGGGGTAGGCAATCAGCCCCAGCATTTT
D gene: TRBD2; clone size: NA; J gene: TRBJ2-2; V gene: TRBV27; CDR3 protein: CASRPLAGALRTGELFF; CDR3 DNA: TGTGCCAGCAGACCCCTAGCGGGGGCCTTGCGGACCGGGGAGCTGTTTTTT
D gene: TRBD2; clone size: NA; J gene: TRBJ2-7; V gene: TRBV6-1; CDR3 protein: CASSEVGLRGDSYEQYF; CDR3 DNA: TGTGCCAGCAGTGAAGTGGGCCTTCGGGGGGACTCCTACGAGCAGTACTTC
D gene: NA; clone size: NA; J gene: TRBJ1-2; V gene: TRBV30; CDR3 protein: CAWSYRGGVGYTF; CDR3 DNA: TGTGCCTGGAGTTACCGGGGGGGGGTTGGCTACACCTTC
D gene: TRBD1; clone size: NA; J gene: TRBJ1-4; V gene: TRBV19; CDR3 protein: CASSIGTGANEKLFF; CDR3 DNA: TGTGCCAGTAGTATAGGGACAGGAGCTAATGAAAAACTGTTTTTT
D gene: TRBD1; clone size: NA; J gene: TRBJ1-5; V gene: TRBV19; CDR3 protein: CASSSRTGSSNQPQHF; CDR3 DNA: TGTGCCAGTAGTTCCCGGACAGGGAGCAGCAATCAGCCCCAGCATTTT
D gene: NA; clone size: once; J gene: TRBJ2-7; V gene: TRBV2; CDR3 protein: CASSGSGTYEQYF; CDR3 DNA: TGTGCCAGCAGTGGTAGCGGAACCTACGAGCAGTACTTC
D gene: TRBD1; clone size: NA; J gene: TRBJ1-1; V gene: TRBV7-8; CDR3 protein: CASSLVPTTGGVTEAFF; CDR3 DNA: TGTGCCAGCAGCTTAGTCCCCACGACAGGGGGAGTCACTGAAGCTTTCTTT
D gene: TRBD2; clone size: NA; J gene: TRBJ2-1; V gene: TRBV7-8; CDR3 protein: CASSSLGGGINEQFF; CDR3 DNA: TGTGCCAGCAGCTCTCTTGGCGGGGGGATCAATGAGCAGTTCTTC
D gene: TRBD1; clone size: NA; J gene: TRBJ1-1; V gene: TRBV29-1; CDR3 protein: CSAGQGPNTEAFF; CDR3 DNA: TGCAGCGCCGGACAGGGACCGAACACTGAAGCTTTCTTT
D gene: NA; clone size: NA; J gene: TRBJ2-5; V gene: TRBV6-1; CDR3 protein: CASSLTRLQETQYF; CDR3 DNA: TGTGCCAGCAGCCTGACTAGACTCCAAGAGACCCAGTACTTC